The 31 T cell receptor beta chains listed next were all sequenced from one sample in a study of T-cell memory formation after mild COVID-19. From the 5' RACE reads, TCRdb called clonotypes with MiXCR, one entry per CDR3 protein. Seen here are 450,000 to 650,000 distinct CDR3 sequences, about 20% observed once, and the top ten hold around 8.4%. Sequencing was performed on PBMCs or a T cell subset sorted from them (not recorded which). These receptors were obtained from an adult woman who had mild COVID-19 (a few samples of this study predate the infection). Cell type and time point are not known.

The J gene is TRBJ1-1, the V gene TRBV7-9; D remains ambiguous. This CDR3 spans 15 amino acids. Trimming removed 3 bases at V and 0 bases at J, with 11 bases between. Looked up from germline, CDR1 is SEHNR and CDR2 is FQNEAQ (reference sequence). CDR3 loop: CASSFPTGMNTEAFF. The DNA for the CDR3 is TGTGCCAGCAGCTTCCCGACGGGGATGAACACTGAAGCTTTCTTT.

This clonotype was seen more than once but under ten times. V is TRBV18 and J is TRBJ2-1; TRBD1 matches 7 bases. Trimming removed 3 bases from V and 14 bases from J; junction bases left unmatched: 7. The germline CDR1 and CDR2 sequences are KGHSH and LQKENI. This CDR3 has 12 amino acids. Written as DNA, the CDR3 is TGTGCCAGCTCACCCAGGGGGAACGTCGAGTTCTTC. Translating it yields CASSPRGNVEFF.

This chain joins TRBV6-1 and TRBJ2-7; D uncertain. V lost 3 bases, J lost 2 bases, and 14 bases lay in between. The CDR3 is 15 amino acids. The germline CDR1 and CDR2 sequences are MNHNS and SASEGT. CDR3 sequence (DNA): TGTGCCAGCAGTGAGGCCATCACGGAAACCTACGAGCAGTACTTC. Amino acids: CASSEAITETYEQYF.

The chain joins TRBV7-7 to TRBJ2-1; D possibly corresponds to TRBD1 (6 bases). The germline V gene encodes CDR1 SSHAT and CDR2 FNYEAQ (reference sequence). V was pared by 2 bases and J by 2 bases, with 10 bases between. The CDR3 has 15 amino acids. CDR3: CASSLSKGAYNEQFF. The DNA of the CDR3 is TGTGCCAGCAGCTTATCGAAGGGGGCCTACAATGAGCAGTTCTTC.

This clonotype was observed a handful of times. V and J are TRBV5-1 and TRBJ2-1, with 11 bases that match TRBD2. Germline values: CDR1 SGHRS, CDR2 YFSETQ. Trimming took 4 bases from V and 3 from J; bases not matched to a gene: 9. The CDR3 is 17 amino acids. The chain's CDR3 is CASSLNVLAGVYNEQFF. DNA for the CDR3: TGCGCCAGCAGCCTTAATGTACTAGCGGGAGTCTACAATGAGCAGTTCTTC.

The chain joins TRBV6-1 to TRBJ2-5; TRBD1 agrees at 8 bases. The V segment lost 2 bases and the J segment 3 bases; nucleotides outside the gene matches: 8. Germline CDR1 reads MNHNS; CDR2 reads SASEGT. The CDR3 contains 16 residues. CDR3 DNA sequence: TGTGCCAGCAGTGAATATCTTCCACAGGGGGAAGAGACCCAGTACTTC. Translated: CASSEYLPQGEETQYF.

On this clonotype itself: Mismatch with germline at one junction end may stem from a read error. The J gene is TRBJ1-1, the V gene TRBV7-9; 7 nucleotides align to TRBD1. The CDR3 loop spans 15 amino acids. Germline-derived CDR1 and CDR2 are SEHNR and FQNEAQ (reference sequence). CDR3 coding DNA: TGTGCCAGCAGCTTAGGGGGACAGAAGAACACTGAAGTTTTCTTT. This codes for CASSLGGQKNTEVFF.

This clonotype was seen a handful of times. The genes are TRBV20-1 and TRBJ1-6; possibly TRBD1 for D (6 bases). V lost 3 bases and J lost 8, with 20 bases in between. The CDR3 length is 16 residues. CDR1 is DFQATT and CDR2 is SNEGSKA in the germline V gene (reference sequence). In DNA, the CDR3 is TGCAGTGCTAGGTCCTCCGGACGGAGGGGGGATTCACCCCTCCACTTT. It codes for CSARSSGRRGDSPLHF.

This clonotype was found many times. Written as DNA, the CDR3 is TGCGCCAGCAGCTTGGCTCAGGGTCGGACTGAAGCTTTCTTT. Protein product: CASSLAQGRTEAFF. The rearrangement links TRBV5-1 to TRBJ1-1; TRBD1 is a possible D gene (5 bases). This CDR3 has 14 amino acids. Trimming took 0 bases from V and 5 from J, leaving 11 bases between them. The germline gives CDR1 SGHRS, CDR2 YFSETQ.

V is TRBV3-1 and J is TRBJ2-6; D remains unclear. The V and J ends lost 0 bases and 0 bases respectively, with 6 bases between them. The germline V gene encodes CDR1 LGHDT and CDR2 YNNKEL (reference sequence). This CDR3 is 16 amino acids long. The CDR3 protein is CASSQEVGSGANVLTF. CDR3 nucleotides: TGTGCCAGCAGCCAAGAGGTGGGCTCTGGGGCCAACGTCCTGACTTTC.

The gene calls are TRBV14 and TRBJ2-3; TRBD2 matches at 11 bases. CDR3 length equals 15 residues. Germline V gene data show CDR1 as SGHDN and CDR2 as FVKESK. Trimming removed 8 bases from V and 5 bases from J; junction bases left unmatched: 9. The CDR3 DNA sequence: TGTGCCAGCGGTACTAGCGGGAGTGCAGGAGATACGCAGTATTTT. It specifies CASGTSGSAGDTQYF.

Worth noting for this clonotype: Compared with germline, one end of the junction differs, possibly owing to a read error. The chain couples TRBV5-5 to TRBJ2-7, with D possibly matching TRBD1 (6 bases). The CDR3 loop spans 13 amino acids. Germline CDR1 and CDR2: SGHKS and YYEKEE (reference sequence). This CDR3 reads CASSPLIDRSTCF. CDR3 nucleotides: TGTGCCAGCAGCCCACTTATAGACAGGTCCACCTGCTTC.

This chain uses TRBV4-3 with TRBJ1-2, with D unresolved. Trimming stripped 0 bases from V and 1 base from J, with 30 bases between. This CDR3 region has 22 residues. The germline gives CDR1 LGHNA, CDR2 YSLEER. The DNA for the CDR3 is TGCGCCAGCAGCCAAGATCCGAGGGCGGCGGACCGTGACAATCATCTTAACTATGGCTACACCTTC. It translates to CASSQDPRAADRDNHLNYGYTF.

This clonotype was seen a handful of times. The V call is TRBV3-1, the J call TRBJ1-1; TRBD1 aligns across 8 bases. The CDR3 has 17 amino acids. The junction had 9 bases not matched to a gene; V was cut back by 3 bases and J by 0 bases. Germline lookup yields CDR1 LGHDT and CDR2 YNNKEL (reference sequence). The CDR3 loop is CASSQGGTGLMNTEAFF. The CDR3 DNA follows: TGTGCCAGCAGCCAGGGAGGGACAGGTCTCATGAACACTGAAGCTTTCTTT.

This clonotype turned up a few times. The chain couples TRBV7-2 to TRBJ2-1; D might be TRBD2 (5 bases). The CDR3 has 16 residues. The V and J ends lost 5 bases and 0 bases respectively, with 14 bases between them. The germline gives CDR1 SGHTA, CDR2 FQGNSA. CDR3 loop: CASSPIGSGSYNEQFF. Here the CDR3 DNA reads TGTGCCAGCAGCCCTATAGGCAGCGGCTCCTACAATGAGCAGTTCTTC.

The chain employs TRBV7-9 and TRBJ1-1, with D unclear. The V and J ends lost 1 base and 3 bases respectively, with 6 bases between them. The CDR3 consists of 13 residues. Germline loops: CDR1 SEHNR, CDR2 FQNEAQ (reference sequence). The CDR3, as DNA: TGTGCCAGCAGCTTAGGGTACCACACTGAAGCTTTCTTT. Its protein is CASSLGYHTEAFF.

The rearrangement links TRBV12-3 or TRBV12-4 to TRBJ1-5; the D gene is possibly TRBD1 (5 bases). The CDR3 consists of 13 residues. V was clipped by 8 bases and J by 9 bases, with 17 bases between them. The CDR3 region has the DNA TGTGCCAGCTCGGGGGGGACTGATGGGCCCCAGCATTTT. Protein: CASSGGTDGPQHF.

This rearrangement joins TRBV30 to TRBJ1-5; D is undetermined. V lost 0 bases to trimming and J lost 6 bases, with 6 bases between them. CDR3 length equals 12 residues. Germline V gene data show CDR1 as GTSNPN and CDR2 as SVGIG (reference sequence). The CDR3 coding sequence is TGTGCCTGGAGTGTATTCGGTCAGCCCCAGCATTTT. As protein: CAWSVFGQPQHF.

The V call is TRBV6-5, the J call TRBJ1-2, with a tentative D call TRBD1 (5 bases). The germline gives CDR1 MNHEY, CDR2 SVGAGI. The CDR3 is 15 residues long. Trimming stripped 0 bases from V and 4 bases from J, with 12 bases between. The CDR3 nucleotides are TGTGCCAGCAGTTACTCGATCCGGGACTTCTATGGCTACACCTTC. Translating gives CASSYSIRDFYGYTF.

This clonotype has more than one count but fewer than ten. The chain combines TRBV7-2 with TRBJ2-3; D not resolved. The CDR3 contains 15 residues. In germline, CDR1 is SGHTA, CDR2 FQGNSA. The ends were cut back, 3 bases at V and 0 bases at J, with 10 bases in the middle. The CDR3 protein is CASSFGPTSTDTQYF. The CDR3 DNA reads TGTGCCAGCAGCTTCGGACCGACAAGCACAGATACGCAGTATTTT.

The chain recombines TRBV7-6 with TRBJ2-5; TRBD1 might be the D (6 bases). Trimming took 1 base from V and 3 from J, leaving 12 bases between them. The CDR3 length is 15 residues. CDR1 and CDR2 (germline): SGHVS, FNYEAQ. The CDR3 protein is CASSLETGVKETQYF. The CDR3 DNA reads as TGTGCCAGCAGCTTAGAGACAGGAGTAAAAGAGACCCAGTACTTC.

The chain employs TRBV7-2 and TRBJ2-1; 8 nucleotides align to TRBD1. The CDR3 is 15 residues long. The J segment lost 5 bases and the V segment lost 4 bases, leaving 7 bases of the junction unmatched. Per germline, CDR1 SGHTA and CDR2 FQGNSA. The CDR3 nucleotides read TGTGCCAGCAGCTCCAGGACAGGGAGGAACAATGAGCAGTTCTTC. Its protein product is CASSSRTGRNNEQFF. The full variable domain, its missing parts supplied by reference TRBV7-2 and TRBJ2-1, is GAGVSQSPSNKVTEKGKDVELRCDPISGHTALYWYRQSLGQGLEFLIYFQGNSAPDKSGLPSDRFSAERTGGSVSTLTIQRTQQEDSAVYLCASSSRTGRNNEQFFGPGTRLTVL.

This chain uses TRBV4-3 with TRBJ2-3, with 8 bases fitting TRBD2. The CDR3 totals 16 residues. Looked up from germline, CDR1 is LGHNA and CDR2 is YSLEER. The ends lost 1 base at V and 2 bases at J; junction bases unmatched: 5. DNA for the CDR3: TGCGCCAGCAGCCAAGTAACTAGCGGACCCACAGATACGCAGTATTTT. Its translation is CASSQVTSGPTDTQYF.

The chain employs TRBV20-1 and TRBJ2-1; 13 bases are a match to TRBD2. The CDR3 runs to 18 residues. Losses at the gene ends were 5 bases for V and 6 bases for J; bases not matched to a gene: 16. Per the germline V gene, CDR1 is DFQATT and CDR2 is SNEGSKA (reference sequence). CDR3 in DNA: TGCAGTGCTTCAAGGACTAGCGGGAGCCCACTGGTGGCCAATGAGCAGTTCTTC. Translating it yields CSASRTSGSPLVANEQFF.

This clonotype was detected ten times or more. V and J are TRBV9 and TRBJ2-1, with a tentative D call TRBD2 (5 bases). Looked up from germline, CDR1 is SGDLS and CDR2 is YYNGEE. The CDR3 length is 14 residues. Trimming stripped 4 bases from V and 8 bases from J, with 16 bases between. The CDR3 sequence is CASSPSDWKDEQFF. DNA for the CDR3: TGTGCCAGCAGCCCTTCGGACTGGAAGGATGAGCAGTTCTTC.

This clonotype came up a few times. V gene TRBV6-5 combines with J gene TRBJ1-3, with 8 bases that match TRBD1. The V segment lost 0 bases and the J segment 0 bases; nucleotides outside the gene matches: 4. The CDR3 runs 17 residues. Germline V lookup: CDR1 MNHEY, CDR2 SVGAGI. CDR3 sequence reads: CASSYSGQATSGNTIYF. CDR3 nucleotides: TGTGCCAGCAGTTACTCGGGACAGGCCACCTCTGGAAACACCATATATTTT.

J is TRBJ2-5 and V is TRBV3-1; D is unresolved. The CDR3 spans 12 residues. Germline V gene data show CDR1 as LGHDT and CDR2 as YNNKEL (reference sequence). Trimming shortened V by 0 bases and J by 8 bases, and 7 bases separated the two germline ends. CDR3 region: CASSQDRATQYF. CDR3 sequence (DNA): TGTGCCAGCAGCCAAGATCGGGCCACCCAGTACTTC.

The CDR3 protein is CASSRRLLDGTTHYPFLVDEQYF. The CDR3 DNA is TGTGCCAGCAGTCGCAGACTACTCGACGGGACAACTCATTACCCCTTTCTTGTGGACGAGCAGTACTTC. The chain combines TRBV6-5 with TRBJ2-7; tentative D call: TRBD1 (6 bases). Germline V gene sequence: CDR1 MNHEY, CDR2 SVGAGI. V lost 5 bases and J 5 bases, leaving 43 bases between the germline ends. This CDR3 contains 23 residues.

This chain links TRBV24-1 with TRBJ2-3; D unclear. Between the trimmed V and J ends, which lost 4 bases and 0 bases, there was a span of 13 bases. The CDR3 runs 16 residues. CDR1 KGHDR and CDR2 SFDVKD come from the germline V gene. This CDR3 reads CATSEGAYSSTDTQYF. CDR3 bases: TGTGCCACCAGTGAGGGCGCCTACTCTAGCACAGATACGCAGTATTTT.

This clonotype was detected only a few times. The chain uses TRBV7-6 and TRBJ1-1; D not certain. The CDR3 totals 15 residues. Trimming took off 4 bases at V and 0 bases at J, with 12 bases between the two ends. Germline CDR1 reads SGHVS; CDR2 reads FNYEAQ. CDR3 in DNA: TGTGCCAGCAGCTCTGGCCTCCTCATGAACACTGAAGCTTTCTTT. Amino acid sequence: CASSSGLLMNTEAFF.

The chain has TRBV7-2 and TRBJ1-5; D perhaps matches TRBD1 (6 bases). The CDR3 spans 14 residues. Trimming pared 5 bases from V and 6 bases from J, leaving 14 bases between. CDR1 and CDR2 (germline): SGHTA, FQGNSA. In DNA form, the CDR3 reads TGTGCCAGCAGCCTAGGGTGGGGGCGTCAGCCCCAGCATTTT. It encodes CASSLGWGRQPQHF.